This T cell receptor beta chain comes out of a study of blood T cells in healthy people across ages (dated by TCRdb to between 2014 and 2016). Concerning the study at large: In model experiments, roughly one uniquely barcoded TCR beta cDNA molecule per two T cells was captured by template switching. The donors were divided into four age groups: young (average roughly 17 years), middle-aged (about 39), aged (around 59) and long-lived (more than 75). Two additional independent replicas of 1 million unique cDNA reads from the same blood draw were analyzed for two donors (one aged 18 to 30 and one aged 80 or older). To track age-related changes in TCR beta repertoire diversity, the study relied on deep sequencing normalized with unique cDNA molecular identifiers. To avoid experimental bias, donors of different ages were distributed randomly across sequencing lanes. On the study overall, not on this receptor specifically: Donor CMV infection status was unknown, potentially confounding age-related changes in expanded clonotypes. The percentage of naive T cells measured by flow cytometry correlated strongly with observed TCR beta diversity. Compared with the aged group, more naive CD4+ T cells, fewer expanded clones and increased TCR diversity were shown by the long-lived group, suggesting age selection. Conclusive comparison of naive and antigen-experienced compartments was prevented by the profiling of bulk unsorted PBMCs. Estimates of total diversity from one million sequenced T cells were regarded as lower bounds and underestimates. As age increased, observed TCR beta diversity per million T cells dropped in a roughly linear way, and a significant reduction was already evident by age roughly 36.

With respect to this clonotype: The antigen it recognizes is unknown. No much larger clonotype is one base removed from it; base qualities were not supplied.

CDR1 and CDR2 are drawn from the germline V gene: SQVTM, ANQGSEA. Trimming removed 4 bases from V and 0 bases from J, leaving 8 bases between the germline ends. The CDR3 goes from the cysteine to the phenylalanine over 13 residues. This entry keeps only the CDR3 DNA: 39 bases, framed from base 1. The donors were about 40 Caucasian individuals from Russia, aged roughly 6 to 100 years, who were systemically healthy. Roughly 10 milliliters of peripheral blood were collected from each donor into EDTA-treated Vacutainer tubes. Ficoll-Paque density-gradient centrifugation was used to isolate PBMCs, with at least 7 million per sample. Trizol reagent was used to extract total RNA from PBMCs, with at least 5 micrograms per sample. Naive CD45RAhigh/CD27high T cell percentages were measured by flow cytometry on a PBMC aliquot from every donor. Library generation was performed with 5' RACE. The instrument was an Illumina HiSeq 2500. A second PCR of 7 to 11 cycles was run with a J-beta primer mix and a sample-barcoded 5' primer. A unique molecular identifier was introduced onto each TCR beta cDNA molecule by a template-switch 5' adaptor carrying 12 random nucleotides. Each sample yielded at least 3 million CDR3-containing paired-end reads. First-strand cDNA synthesis was performed from all RNA using the Mint cDNA synthesis kit, with priming by a TRBC-specific oligonucleotide. After uracil-DNA glycosylase treatment, a first 18-cycle PCR used universal primers M1SS and BC2_uni_R on all cDNA. On the authors' methods: For normalization, 1 million high-quality reads were randomly selected from each sample, with every read carrying a distinct molecular identifier. Instead of being binned into consensus sequences, reads that shared molecular identifiers were thrown out. CDR3 identification, clonotype clustering and error correction used MiTCR with a Q25 quality threshold and the strictest error-elimination algorithm. A nonparametric unseen species model with Euler transformation was used to estimate a lower bound on total TCR beta diversity. TCRdb ran its own pipeline on the public reads, namely fastp trimming at Q25 and MiXCR clone calling, and kept in-frame beta chains. Entries that share a CDR3 protein sequence are merged under the most common genes and DNA. TCRdb, not the original authors, processed these V and J calls. The sample yields about 640,000 distinct CDR3 sequences; 58% were counted once. The ten largest clones represent 30% to 40% of the sample.

The sequenced material came from blood. Recombination joined TRBV29-1 with TRBJ2-3; the D gene is unclear. This receptor was obtained from a man in his 60s in good health. The sequenced DNA is TGCAGCGTTGCACCCCCTAGCACAGATACGCAGTATTTT. Its protein is CSVAPPSTDTQYF.